This TCR beta chain was sequenced for a study of T cell responses to AZD1222 COVID-19 vaccine. Study-level points and caveats: Dominant CD4 TCR responses targeted spike regions 160-218 and 743-854. No day 14 peak samples; only post-peak repertoires were characterized. The breadth and depth of Spike-specific TCRs increased once two AZD1222 doses had been given.

Some second doses came at about 4 weeks and others at about 12 weeks; these were pooled. Profiling relied on immunoSEQ multiplex PCR, and the TCRdb table lists in-frame clones only, not all of them. The data show fewer than 150,000 clones, approximately 90% seen once. The germline V gene encodes CDR1 DFQATT and CDR2 SNEGSKA (reference sequence). V shed 5 bases and J 14 bases; nucleotides not matched to a gene: 10. The CDR3 is 11 amino acids. To note about this clone: Its antigen remains unknown.

The chain couples TRBV20-1 to TRBJ2-3; 7 bases align to TRBD2. The sequenced sample was peripheral blood, obtained 28 days after the second AZD1222 dose. This receptor was taken from an adult who received the AZD1222 COVID-19 vaccine. The CDR3 sequence is CSAPRAGVGYF. CDR3 nucleotides: TGCAGTGCTCCACGGGCGGGAGTGGGGTATTTT.